The source of this T cell receptor beta chain is a study of T cell repertoires in cytomegalovirus infection. For the study at large: Evidence of both CMV infection and a matching HLA type came from public TCR beta signatures.

Findings and caveats of the study: Using cumulative public TCR beta family frequency, the authors identified those who carried CMV together with the relevant HLA. Clonotype analysis showed dominance of the ex vivo response by HLA-C-restricted CMV-specific TCR beta clonotypes.

TCRdb processed the reads anew with MiXCR; each CDR3 protein has one entry. The sample comprises fewer than 200,000 distinct CDR3 sequences, approximately 14% of which are singletons, and around 27% rests with the top ten. A few counts support this clonotype. The antigen is not known. Material: PBMCs. This TCR was recovered from a human donor in good health (CMV status not recorded). Some clones in this sample may be carry-over from other donors' samples.

CDR3 bases: TGTGCCAGCATTGACGAGGGCACCCCCTACGAGCAGTACTTC. This gives the protein CASIDEGTPYEQYF. The chain combines TRBV6-2 or TRBV6-3 with TRBJ2-7; D might be TRBD2 (5 bases). V lost 7 bases to trimming and J lost 2 bases, with 15 bases between them. The CDR3 is 14 residues long. Germline assignment: CDR1 MNHEY and CDR2 SVGEGT.